Detailed here is one T cell receptor (beta chain). This entry comes from a study of cytotoxic CD8 clonotypes in ibrutinib-treated CLL. Sequencing was performed with immunoSEQ multiplex PCR; in TCRdb, only in-frame clones are kept and a portion is missing. This table holds 150,000 or so clones, about 88% found once. The CDR3 is made up of 14 amino acids. The V end was cut by 4 bases, the J end by 4 bases, with 13 bases between. Per germline, CDR1 MNHEY and CDR2 SVGAGI. This receptor was taken from a human donor with chronic lymphocytic leukemia. Here the sequenced sample was PBMCs, taken at disease progression, from a patient treated with ibrutinib. The rearrangement joins TRBV6-5 to TRBJ1-1, with a weak D call TRBD1 (6 bases). The CDR3 region has the DNA TGTGCCAGCAGTTTGGGGGGCTACGGCACTGAAGCTTTCTTT. As protein: CASSLGGYGTEAFF.